This TCR beta chain was observed in a study of blood T cell repertoires in COVID-19. Participants reported their clinical history, and cohort assignment relied on those reports. Either two negative PCRs, clearance, or symptom resolution qualified Cohort 3 donors as recovered. Generated by immunoSEQ multiplex PCR, the TCRdb table keeps only in-frame clones and is missing some. The data hold 130,000 to 150,000 clones, with approximately 86% observed a single time. This CDR3 region has 19 residues. Germline CDR1 MGHRA, CDR2 YSYEKL. Germline trimming cut 3 bases from V and 1 base from J; bases unmatched to any gene: 11.

V gene TRBV4-1 combines with J gene TRBJ2-2; 10 bases line up with TRBD2. Sequencing was performed on PBMCs or T cells enriched from blood (not recorded which). The sequence was obtained from a middle-aged woman who had recovered from COVID-19. The CDR3 DNA reads as TGCGCCAGCAGCCATATCACCGCCTGGACTAGCGGGAACACCGGGGAGCTGTTTTTT. It specifies CASSHITAWTSGNTGELFF.